This T cell receptor (beta chain) was observed in a study of blood T cell repertoires in COVID-19. Across the study: Samples came from the United States, Italy and Spain, spanning acute and convalescent COVID-19. T cells, B-cell-depleted T cells, or PBMCs supplied cDNA or gDNA.

This CDR3 contains 15 residues. Germline trimming cut 9 bases from V and 3 bases from J; bases unmatched to any gene: 11. Germline V gene data show CDR1 as SNHLY and CDR2 as FYNNEI. In the original analysis: Amplification of reference gene primers provided the estimated nucleated cell counts. Some clones are missing from TCRdb's copy, which holds only in-frame ones; the method was immunoSEQ multiplex PCR. Clone size and the V and J calls come from that table; the DNA yielded D and trimming. Of 100,000 to 110,000 clones listed, approximately 80% are singletons. Material for sequencing was peripheral blood. The source of this sequence is a man aged 65 to 79 with active or convalescent COVID-19. The V call is TRBV2, the J call TRBJ2-1, with TRBD1 matching over 7 bases. This CDR3 reads CARSGQDRDYNEQFF. The CDR3 nucleotides read TGTGCCAGGTCGGGGCAAGACAGGGACTACAATGAGCAGTTCTTC.